The 25 T cell receptor beta chains given below trace back to one sample, sequenced in a study of glioma-infiltrating T cells after dendritic cell vaccination. The assay was immunoSEQ multiplex PCR, and TCRdb's table has in-frame clones only and misses some. The table lists 50,000 to 65,000 clones, about 84% of them singletons, with roughly 10% in the top ten. Time point specified: after dendritic cell vaccination, including at tumor progression/relapse. Sequencing was performed on blood, taken after dendritic cell vaccination. The receptors derive from a human donor with glioblastoma.

The chain uses TRBV4-1 and TRBJ2-7, with 7 bases matching TRBD2. Germline CDR1 MGHRA, CDR2 YSYEKL. CDR3 length equals 14 residues. Unmatched junction bases numbered 10, after V lost 6 bases and J lost 5 bases. The CDR3: CASSPFGGLNEQYF. In nucleotides, the CDR3 is TGCGCCAGCAGTCCGTTCGGGGGACTAAACGAGCAGTACTTC.

The chain is built from TRBV2 and TRBJ2-2; D gene unclear. CDR1 is SNHLY, CDR2 FYNNEI, per germline. Trimming stripped 2 bases from V and 3 bases from J, with 7 bases between. The CDR3 runs to 14 residues. CDR3 bases: TGTGCCAGCAGTGAAAATCATGACACCGGGGAGCTGTTTTTT. Encoded protein: CASSENHDTGELFF.

The gene calls are TRBV28 and TRBJ1-1, with D uncertain. The CDR3 length is 12 residues. Germline V gene sequence: CDR1 MDHEN, CDR2 SYDVKM. Trimming pared 10 bases from V and 2 bases from J, leaving 11 bases between. DNA of the CDR3: TGTGCCATTGGAGCCCGAAACACTGAAGCTTTCTTT. Translated, it gives CAIGARNTEAFF.

This clone has only one observation. This chain uses TRBV6-1 with TRBJ1-5, with 8 nucleotides matching TRBD1. CDR1 is MNHNS, CDR2 SASEGT, per germline. The CDR3 totals 15 residues. J was trimmed by 0 bases and V by 7 bases; bases with no gene match: 5. CDR3 nucleotides: TGTGCCAGCACGGTAGGACAGGGTAGCAATCAGCCCCAGCATTTT. Protein sequence: CASTVGQGSNQPQHF.

The gene calls are TRBV4-3 and TRBJ2-7; a weak D match, TRBD2 (5 bases). V dropped 0 bases and J dropped 0 bases, with 12 bases sitting between them. In germline, CDR1 is LGHNA, CDR2 YSLEER. The CDR3 covers 16 residues. The CDR3 DNA reads TGCGCCAGCAGCCAAGATATCAGCGGCCTCTCCTACGAGCAGTACTTC. Protein sequence: CASSQDISGLSYEQYF.

The CDR3 DNA follows: TGCGCCAGCAGCTTGGACAGCCCCTACAATGAGCAGTTCTTC. Its protein is CASSLDSPYNEQFF. The V gene is TRBV5-1, the J gene TRBJ2-1; D is unresolved. The CDR3 is made up of 14 amino acids. The V end was cut by 0 bases, the J end by 2 bases, with 6 bases between. Germline assignment: CDR1 SGHRS and CDR2 YFSETQ. The full variable domain, with the rest looked up from reference TRBV5-1 and TRBJ2-1, is KAGVTQTPRYLIKTRGQQVTLSCSPISGHRSVSWYQQTPGQGLQFLFEYFSETQRNKGNFPGRFSGRQFSNSRSEMNVSTLELGDSALYLCASSLDSPYNEQFFGPGTRLTVL.

The chain couples TRBV7-3 to TRBJ2-2; D ambiguous. Trimming took off 4 bases at V and 1 base at J, with 7 bases between the two ends. Germline V gene data show CDR1 as SGHTA and CDR2 as FQGTGA. The CDR3 length is 14 residues. The CDR3 nucleotides read TGTGCCAGCAGCTCCCTTTTGAACACCGGGGAGCTGTTTTTT. Translating it yields CASSSLLNTGELFF.

The chain carries TRBV29-1 and TRBJ2-7, with 9 bases that match TRBD2. This CDR3 is built from 14 residues. CDR1 is SQVTM, CDR2 ANQGSEA, per germline. The V segment lost 4 bases and the J segment 2 bases; nucleotides outside the gene matches: 6. DNA of the CDR3: TGCAGCGTTGGATCCAGCGGGGGGACCTACGAGCAGTACTTC. Protein product: CSVGSSGGTYEQYF.

Comments on this clone: Additional DNA sequences in this sample encode the identical CDR3. V and J are TRBV29-1 and TRBJ1-1; D gene uncertain. The germline V and J ends were trimmed by 4 bases and 0 bases, with 9 bases remaining between them. The CDR3 covers 13 residues. Germline CDR1 and CDR2: SQVTM and ANQGSEA. The CDR3 bases are TGCAGCGTTGCTGAGGGTCTGAACACTGAAGCTTTCTTT. Its translation is CSVAEGLNTEAFF.

This clone was seen a handful of times. The chain joins TRBV18 to TRBJ1-3; the D is unclear. The germline V gene encodes CDR1 KGHSH and CDR2 LQKENI. Trimming left V 5 bases short and J 0 bases short, with 11 bases between. The CDR3 sequence is 15 residues long. The CDR3 spells CASSVPSISGNTIYF. Written as DNA, the CDR3 is TGTGCCAGCTCAGTACCCAGTATCTCTGGAAACACCATATATTTT.

The gene calls are TRBV19 and TRBJ2-1; 12 bases are a match to TRBD2. CDR1 is LNHDA and CDR2 is SQIVND in the germline V gene (reference sequence). This CDR3 has 15 amino acids. V dropped 5 bases and J dropped 9; count of bases not matched to a gene: 8. CDR3 sequence: CASSPLAGGQSEQFF. DNA of the CDR3: TGTGCCAGTAGTCCGCTAGCGGGGGGGCAGAGTGAGCAGTTCTTC.

This clone was detected only a few times. The rearrangement uses TRBV5-1 and TRBJ2-5, with 9 bases matching TRBD1. The J call may not be correct, given that the DNA end is closer to TRBJ2-7. The CDR3 totals 15 residues. CDR1 and CDR2 from the germline V gene are SGHRS and YFSETQ. The CDR3 coding sequence is TGCGCCAGCAGCTCCGGGACAGGGCCACAATACGAGCAGTACTTC. This gives the protein CASSSGTGPQYEQYF.

This chain uses TRBV27 with TRBJ2-7, with D tentatively TRBD2 (6 bases). Germline V gives CDR1 MNHEY, CDR2 SMNVEV (reference sequence). The CDR3 consists of 16 residues. Trimming removed 3 bases at V and 1 base at J, with 16 bases between. This CDR3 is CASSLSIRDFSYEQYF. The CDR3 DNA is TGTGCCAGCAGTTTGAGTATCCGGGACTTTTCCTACGAGCAGTACTTC.

V and J are TRBV29-1 and TRBJ2-3, with a tentative D call TRBD2 (6 bases). Germline loops: CDR1 SQVTM, CDR2 ANQGSEA. This CDR3 region has 13 residues. CDR3 in amino acids: CSKSGGSTDTQYF. CDR3 DNA sequence: TGCAGTAAATCTGGGGGGTCAACAGATACGCAGTATTTT.

The J gene is TRBJ1-6, the V gene TRBV5-4; TRBD1 aligns across 10 bases. J lost 8 bases, V lost 0 bases, and 2 bases had no gene match. This CDR3 has 15 amino acids. The V gene's germline CDR1 is SGHNT and CDR2 YYREEE (reference sequence). This CDR3 is CASSLGDRGDSPLHF. CDR3 coding DNA: TGTGCCAGCAGCTTGGGGGACAGGGGAGATTCACCCCTCCACTTT.

V usage is TRBV19 and J usage is TRBJ2-2; D might be TRBD2 (7 bases). Deletions cut 7 bases from V and 5 bases from J, with 17 bases between. Germline CDR1 LNHDA, CDR2 SQIVND (reference sequence). This CDR3 is built from 15 residues. In DNA, the CDR3 is TGTGCCAGTAAGGGGCGGGGGCAAACTACCGGGGAGCTGTTTTTT. It encodes CASKGRGQTTGELFF.

This clone was seen a few times. A read error may account for a junction end that differs from germline. The rearrangement uses TRBV7-7 and TRBJ2-5; D is unresolved. The CDR3 spans 13 residues. CDR1 and CDR2 (germline): SSHAT, FNYEAQ (reference sequence). CDR3 amino acids: CASSNKPGVTQYF. The CDR3 DNA is TGTGCTAGCAGCAACAAGCCGGGTGTGACCCAGTACTTC.

CDR3 coding DNA: TGTGCCAGCAGCGCGCTCAGGAACAGGGGCAATGAGCAGTTCTTC. Its translation is CASSALRNRGNEQFF. V is TRBV9 and J is TRBJ2-1; TRBD1 matches at 7 bases. In germline, CDR1 is SGDLS, CDR2 YYNGEE. With V trimmed by 3 bases and J by 6 bases, 9 bases remained unmatched. The CDR3 contains 15 residues.

The chain is built from TRBV6-5 and TRBJ2-7, with D possibly TRBD1 on 5 matching bases. Germline V gene lookup returns CDR1 MNHEY and CDR2 SVGAGI. This CDR3 comprises 14 residues. Trimming left V 2 bases short and J 3 bases short, with 11 bases between. The CDR3 protein is CASSYPGQGYEQYF. In DNA form, the CDR3 reads TGTGCCAGCAGTTACCCCGGGCAGGGCTACGAGCAGTACTTC.

The CDR3 protein is CASSTKRGGETQYF. The DNA of the CDR3 is TGTGCCAGCAGCACGAAGCGGGGGGGGGAGACCCAGTACTTC. V gene TRBV7-2 combines with J gene TRBJ2-5; 10 nucleotides match TRBD2. With V trimmed by 5 bases and J by 5 bases, 5 bases remained unmatched. This CDR3 comprises 14 residues. Looked up from germline, CDR1 is SGHTA and CDR2 is FQGNSA.

This clone was found once. The chain couples TRBV7-2 to TRBJ2-3; 8 bases agree with TRBD1. V shed 4 bases and J 8 bases; nucleotides not matched to a gene: 8. This CDR3 comprises 14 residues. The germline V gene has CDR1 SGHTA and CDR2 FQGNSA. The CDR3: CASSSRTGRTTQYF. DNA for the CDR3: TGTGCCAGCAGCTCCCGGACAGGGAGAACTACGCAGTATTTT. Complete variable domain (other parts from reference TRBV7-2 and TRBJ2-3): GAGVSQSPSNKVTEKGKDVELRCDPISGHTALYWYRQSLGQGLEFLIYFQGNSAPDKSGLPSDRFSAERTGGSVSTLTIQRTQQEDSAVYLCASSSRTGRTTQYFGPGTRLTVL.

J is TRBJ1-6 and V is TRBV6-6; 8 bases line up with TRBD1. With 7 bases clipped from V and 7 bases from J, the junction kept 12 bases outside the gene matches. The CDR3 runs to 16 residues. Germline lookup yields CDR1 MNHNY and CDR2 SVGAGI (reference sequence). The CDR3 bases are TGTGCCAGCACCGAGGACAGGGCAGGGGGAAATTCACCCCTCCACTTT. It specifies CASTEDRAGGNSPLHF.

V usage is TRBV2 and J usage is TRBJ2-7; D not resolved. Trimming stripped 2 bases from V and 4 bases from J, with 3 bases between. The CDR3 covers 11 residues. Germline-derived CDR1 and CDR2 are SNHLY and FYNNEI. The CDR3: CASSELYEQYF. CDR3 nucleotides: TGTGCCAGCAGTGAACTTTACGAGCAGTACTTC.

V usage is TRBV11-2 and J usage is TRBJ2-7, with 9 bases that match TRBD2. The trim removed 5 bases at V and 6 bases at J, leaving 8 bases unmatched. The CDR3 is 14 residues long. CDR1 is SGHAT and CDR2 is FQNNGV in the germline V gene. This chain's CDR3 is CASSLAGTTSEQYF. The CDR3 bases are TGTGCCAGCAGCCTAGCGGGGACTACCTCCGAGCAGTACTTC.

This chain joins TRBV4-3 and TRBJ2-7, with 7 bases matching TRBD1. Looked up from germline, CDR1 is LGHNA and CDR2 is YSLEER. The CDR3 is 15 residues long. Trimming took 0 bases from V and 5 from J; bases not matched to a gene: 7. CDR3 sequence: CASSQDDRVGDEQYF. The CDR3 DNA follows: TGCGCCAGCAGCCAAGACGACAGGGTGGGAGACGAGCAGTACTTC.